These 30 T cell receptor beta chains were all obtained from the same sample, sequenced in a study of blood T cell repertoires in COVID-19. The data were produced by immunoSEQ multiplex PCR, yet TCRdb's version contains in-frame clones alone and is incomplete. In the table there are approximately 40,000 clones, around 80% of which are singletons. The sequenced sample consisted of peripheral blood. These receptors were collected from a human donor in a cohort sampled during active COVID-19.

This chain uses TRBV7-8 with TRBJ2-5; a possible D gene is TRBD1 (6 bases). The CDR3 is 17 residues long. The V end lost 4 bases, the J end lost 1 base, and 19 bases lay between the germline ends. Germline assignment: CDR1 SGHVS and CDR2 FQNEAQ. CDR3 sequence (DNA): TGTGCCAGCAGCTCAGGAATGAGGGACACTCGCCAAGAGACCCAGTACTTC. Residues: CASSSGMRDTRQETQYF. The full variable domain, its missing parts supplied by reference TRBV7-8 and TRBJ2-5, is GAGVSQSPRYKVAKRGQDVALRCDPISGHVSLFWYQQALGQGPEFLTYFQNEAQLDKSGLPSDRFFAERPEGSVSTLKIQRTQQEDSAVYLCASSSGMRDTRQETQYFGPGTRLLVL.

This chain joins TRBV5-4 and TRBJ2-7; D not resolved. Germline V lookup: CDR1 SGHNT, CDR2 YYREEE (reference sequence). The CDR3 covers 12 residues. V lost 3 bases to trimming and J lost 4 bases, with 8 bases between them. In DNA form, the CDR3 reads TGTGCCAGCAGCTACGGGTCTTACGAGCAGTACTTC. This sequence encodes CASSYGSYEQYF.

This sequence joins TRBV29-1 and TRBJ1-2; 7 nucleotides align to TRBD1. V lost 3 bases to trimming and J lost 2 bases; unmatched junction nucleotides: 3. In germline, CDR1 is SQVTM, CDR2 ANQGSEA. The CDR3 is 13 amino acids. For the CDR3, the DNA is TGCAGCGTTGAGGGGACAGCAAACTATGGCTACACCTTC. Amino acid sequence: CSVEGTANYGYTF.

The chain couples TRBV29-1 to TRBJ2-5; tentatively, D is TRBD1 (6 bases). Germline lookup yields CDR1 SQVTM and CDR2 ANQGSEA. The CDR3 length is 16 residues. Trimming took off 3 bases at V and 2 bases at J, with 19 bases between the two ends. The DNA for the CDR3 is TGCAGCGTTGATCCGGGACACCGAATACATCAAGAGACCCAGTACTTC. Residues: CSVDPGHRIHQETQYF.

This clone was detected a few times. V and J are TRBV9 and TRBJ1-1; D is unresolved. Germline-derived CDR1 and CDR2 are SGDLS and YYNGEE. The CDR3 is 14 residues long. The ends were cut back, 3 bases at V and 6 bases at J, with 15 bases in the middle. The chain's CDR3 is CASSDPRGAAEAFF. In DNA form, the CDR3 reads TGTGCCAGCAGCGACCCGCGGGGAGCGGCTGAAGCTTTCTTT. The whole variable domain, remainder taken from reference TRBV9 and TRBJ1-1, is DSGVTQTPKHLITATGQRVTLRCSPRSGDLSVYWYQQSLDQGLQFLIQYYNGEERAKGNILERFSAQQFPDLHSELNLSSLELGDSALYFCASSDPRGAAEAFFGQGTRLTVV.

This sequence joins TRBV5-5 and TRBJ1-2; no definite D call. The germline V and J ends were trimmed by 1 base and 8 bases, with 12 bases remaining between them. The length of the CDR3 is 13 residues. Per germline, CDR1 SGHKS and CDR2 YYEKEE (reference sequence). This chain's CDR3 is CASSLSPPGGYTF. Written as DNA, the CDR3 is TGTGCCAGCAGCTTGAGCCCCCCGGGGGGCTACACCTTC.

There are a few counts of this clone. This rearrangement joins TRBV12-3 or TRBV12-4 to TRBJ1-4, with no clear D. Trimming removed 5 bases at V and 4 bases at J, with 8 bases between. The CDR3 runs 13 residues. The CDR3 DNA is TGTGCCAGCAGTGAGAGAGATAATGAAAAACTGTTTTTT. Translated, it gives CASSERDNEKLFF.

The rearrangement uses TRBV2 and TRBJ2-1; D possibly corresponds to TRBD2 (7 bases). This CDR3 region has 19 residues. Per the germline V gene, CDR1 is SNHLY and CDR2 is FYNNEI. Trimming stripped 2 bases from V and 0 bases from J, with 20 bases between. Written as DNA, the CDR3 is TGTGCCAGCAGTGAACCGGCGGAGGGGGGGGCCCCCTCCTACAATGAGCAGTTCTTC. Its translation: CASSEPAEGGAPSYNEQFF.

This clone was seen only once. The CDR3 nucleotides are TGTGCCATCAGTGATGGACAGGGATCTACCTACGAGCAGTACTTC. Its translation: CAISDGQGSTYEQYF. This chain links TRBV10-3 with TRBJ2-7, with 8 bases lining up with TRBD1. After removal of 3 bases from V and 2 bases from J, the junction contained 6 bases not matched to a gene. This CDR3 comprises 15 residues. Germline CDR1 and CDR2: ENHRY and SYGVKD.

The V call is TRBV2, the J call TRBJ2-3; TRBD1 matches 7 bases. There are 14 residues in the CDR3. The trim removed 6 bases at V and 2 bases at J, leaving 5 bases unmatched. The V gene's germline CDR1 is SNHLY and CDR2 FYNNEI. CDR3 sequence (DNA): TGTGCCAGCAGGGACAGGACAGTCACAGATACGCAGTATTTT. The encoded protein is CASRDRTVTDTQYF.

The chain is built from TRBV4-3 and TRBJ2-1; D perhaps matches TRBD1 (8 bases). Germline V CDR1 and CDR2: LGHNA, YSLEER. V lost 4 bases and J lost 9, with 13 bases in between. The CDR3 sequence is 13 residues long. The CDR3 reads CASSPQGEGEQFF. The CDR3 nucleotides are TGCGCCAGCAGCCCACAGGGGGAGGGTGAGCAGTTCTTC.

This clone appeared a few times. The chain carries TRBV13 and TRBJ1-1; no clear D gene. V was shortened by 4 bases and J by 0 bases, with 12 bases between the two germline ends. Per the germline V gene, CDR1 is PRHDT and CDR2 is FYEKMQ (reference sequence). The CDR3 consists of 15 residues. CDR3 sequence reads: CASSSPGELNTEAFF. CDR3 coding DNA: TGTGCCAGCAGCTCTCCGGGAGAACTGAACACTGAAGCTTTCTTT.

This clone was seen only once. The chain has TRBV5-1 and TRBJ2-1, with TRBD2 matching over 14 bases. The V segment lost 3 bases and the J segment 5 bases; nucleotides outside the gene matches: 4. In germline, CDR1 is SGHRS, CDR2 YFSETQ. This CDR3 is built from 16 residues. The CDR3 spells CASSSGLAGVNNEQFF. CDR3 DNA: TGCGCCAGCAGCTCGGGACTAGCGGGGGTAAACAATGAGCAGTTCTTC.

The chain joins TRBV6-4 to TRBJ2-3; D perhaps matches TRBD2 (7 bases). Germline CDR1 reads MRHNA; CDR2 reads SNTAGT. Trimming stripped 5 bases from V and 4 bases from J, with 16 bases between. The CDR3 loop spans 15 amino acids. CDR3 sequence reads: CASSPGGPGADTQYF. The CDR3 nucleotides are TGTGCCAGCAGTCCCGGGGGGCCGGGTGCAGATACGCAGTATTTT.

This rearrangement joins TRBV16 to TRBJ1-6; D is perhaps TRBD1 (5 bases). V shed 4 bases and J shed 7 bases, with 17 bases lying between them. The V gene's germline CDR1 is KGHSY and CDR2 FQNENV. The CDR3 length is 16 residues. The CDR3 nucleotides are TGTGCCAGCAGCCGCGAAGGGGTAGTCTGGAATTCACCCCTCCACTTT. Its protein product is CASSREGVVWNSPLHF.

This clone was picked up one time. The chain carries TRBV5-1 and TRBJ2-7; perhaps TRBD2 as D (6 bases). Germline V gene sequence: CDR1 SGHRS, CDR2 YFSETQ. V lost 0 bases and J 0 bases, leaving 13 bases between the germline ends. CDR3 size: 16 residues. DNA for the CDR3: TGCGCCAGCAGCTTGGAAGGCGGGGTCAGCTCCTACGAGCAGTACTTC. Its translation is CASSLEGGVSSYEQYF.

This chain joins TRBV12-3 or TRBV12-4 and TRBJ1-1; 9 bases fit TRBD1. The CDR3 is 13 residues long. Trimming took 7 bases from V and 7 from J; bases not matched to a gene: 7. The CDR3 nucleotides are TGTGCCAGCACGCCTGGGACAGGGCATGAAGCTTTCTTT. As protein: CASTPGTGHEAFF.

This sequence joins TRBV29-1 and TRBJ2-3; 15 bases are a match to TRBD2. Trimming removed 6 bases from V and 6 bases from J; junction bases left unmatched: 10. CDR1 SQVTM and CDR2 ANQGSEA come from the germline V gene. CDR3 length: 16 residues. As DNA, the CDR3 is TGCAGCGTGAGGGGTGGACTAGCGGGGGGGACGGATACGCAGTATTTT. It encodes CSVRGGLAGGTDTQYF.

The CDR3 nucleotides are TGCGCCAGCAGCTTGGAGTACGGGTCGGGACAGCCCCAGCATTTT. Translating it yields CASSLEYGSGQPQHF. V usage is TRBV5-1 and J usage is TRBJ1-5; D is ambiguous. The CDR3 extends over 15 amino acids. Trimming cost V 0 bases and J 7 bases, with 14 bases left between them. CDR1 is SGHRS and CDR2 is YFSETQ in the germline V gene.

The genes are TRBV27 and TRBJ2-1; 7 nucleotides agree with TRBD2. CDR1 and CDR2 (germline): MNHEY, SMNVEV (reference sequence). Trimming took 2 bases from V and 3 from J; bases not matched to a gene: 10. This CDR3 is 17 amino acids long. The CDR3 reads CASSLTTLAAFYNEQFF. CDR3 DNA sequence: TGTGCCAGCAGTTTAACTACTCTAGCGGCCTTCTACAATGAGCAGTTCTTC.

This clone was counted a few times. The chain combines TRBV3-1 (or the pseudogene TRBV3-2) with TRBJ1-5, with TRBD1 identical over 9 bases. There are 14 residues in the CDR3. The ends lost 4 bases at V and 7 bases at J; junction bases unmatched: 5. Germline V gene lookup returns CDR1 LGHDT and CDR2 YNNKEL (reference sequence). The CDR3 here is CASSRQGVDQPQHF. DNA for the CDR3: TGTGCCAGCAGCCGACAGGGGGTTGACCAGCCCCAGCATTTT.

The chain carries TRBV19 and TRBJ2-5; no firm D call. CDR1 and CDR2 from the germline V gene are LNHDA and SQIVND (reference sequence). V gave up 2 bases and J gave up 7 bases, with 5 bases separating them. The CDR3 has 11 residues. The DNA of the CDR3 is TGTGCCAGTAGTATATCCGGGACCCAGTACTTC. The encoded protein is CASSISGTQYF.

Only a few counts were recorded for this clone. The CDR3 DNA reads TGTGCCAGCAGCCGGACTAGCGGGGAGGCAGATACGCAGTATTTT. Protein: CASSRTSGEADTQYF. This chain links TRBV7-9 with TRBJ2-3; 12 bases fit TRBD2. The trim removed 5 bases at V and 4 bases at J, leaving 4 bases unmatched. Per the germline V gene, CDR1 is SEHNR and CDR2 is FQNEAQ (reference sequence). This CDR3 has 15 amino acids.

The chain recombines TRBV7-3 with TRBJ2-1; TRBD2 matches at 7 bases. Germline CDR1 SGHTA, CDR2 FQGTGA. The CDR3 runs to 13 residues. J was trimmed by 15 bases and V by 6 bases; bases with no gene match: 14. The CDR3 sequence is CASSSTEGLDVFF. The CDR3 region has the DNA TGTGCCAGCAGTTCGACCGAAGGACTAGACGTGTTCTTC.

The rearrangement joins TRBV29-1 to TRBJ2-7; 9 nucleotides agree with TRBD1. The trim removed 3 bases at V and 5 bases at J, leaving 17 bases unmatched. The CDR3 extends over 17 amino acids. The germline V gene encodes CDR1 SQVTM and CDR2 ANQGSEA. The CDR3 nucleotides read TGCAGCGTTGATGGGACAGGGACGCGAGTTGACGGAAACGAGCAGTACTTC. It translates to CSVDGTGTRVDGNEQYF.

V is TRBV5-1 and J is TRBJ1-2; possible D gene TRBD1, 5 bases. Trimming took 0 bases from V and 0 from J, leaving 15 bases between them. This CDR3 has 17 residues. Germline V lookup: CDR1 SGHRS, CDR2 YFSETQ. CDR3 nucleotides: TGCGCCAGCAGCTTGGCCGGACACCTCAGTACTAACTATGGCTACACCTTC. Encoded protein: CASSLAGHLSTNYGYTF.

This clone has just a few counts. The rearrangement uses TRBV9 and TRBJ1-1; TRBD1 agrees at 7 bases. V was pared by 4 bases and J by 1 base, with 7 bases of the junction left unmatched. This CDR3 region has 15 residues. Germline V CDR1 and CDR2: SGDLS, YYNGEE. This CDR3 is CASSPLTGSNTEAFF. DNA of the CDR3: TGTGCCAGCAGCCCCCTGACAGGGTCGAACACTGAAGCTTTCTTT.

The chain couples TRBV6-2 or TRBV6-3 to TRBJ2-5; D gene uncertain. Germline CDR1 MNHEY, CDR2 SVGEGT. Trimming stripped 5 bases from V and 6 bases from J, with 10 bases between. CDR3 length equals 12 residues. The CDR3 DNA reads TGTGCCAGCAGTGCCCTAAGCAAGACCCAGTACTTC. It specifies CASSALSKTQYF.

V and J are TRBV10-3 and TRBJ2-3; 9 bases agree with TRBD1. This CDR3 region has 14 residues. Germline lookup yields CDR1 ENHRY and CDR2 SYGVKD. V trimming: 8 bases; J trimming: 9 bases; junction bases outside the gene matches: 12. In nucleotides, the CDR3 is TGTGCCATCGGCGGGACAGGGAACCCTGGGACGCAGTATTTT. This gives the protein CAIGGTGNPGTQYF.

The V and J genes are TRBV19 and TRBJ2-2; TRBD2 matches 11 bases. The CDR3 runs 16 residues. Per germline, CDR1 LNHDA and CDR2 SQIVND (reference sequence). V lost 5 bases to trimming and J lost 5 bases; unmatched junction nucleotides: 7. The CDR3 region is CASSAGTSGGTGELFF. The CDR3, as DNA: TGTGCCAGTAGTGCGGGGACTAGCGGTGGGACCGGGGAGCTGTTTTTT.